This T cell receptor beta chain was recovered during a study of memory CD4+ T cells and cytomegalovirus serostatus (dated by TCRdb to the late 2010s). Regarding the research as a whole: The cohort included 35 or so healthy adults from Belgium, of whom 9 were CMV seropositive and 24 were CMV seronegative. To replicate a published TCR-based CMV serostatus classifier, the researchers sequenced the CD4+ memory TCRbeta repertoires of a Belgian cohort whose cytomegalovirus serostatus was known.

Genomic DNA was extracted from sorted cells with the Quick-DNA Microprep Kit. TCRbeta DNA was amplified with the immunoSEQ hsTCRbeta kit following the manufacturer's protocol. TCRbeta libraries were sequenced on an Illumina MiSeq instrument. The study's processing was this. After out-of-frame sequences were removed, 2,204,828 distinct TCRbeta sequences remained, averaging about 66,813 per individual. Each individual was scored using the number of some 160 previously reported CMV-associated TCRbeta sequences that the individual carried and the total number of productive distinct TCRbeta sequences. A beta-binomial model was reimplemented in Python, and scikit-learn random forests with default parameters were trained on US cohort data. On the Belgian cohort, classifier performance was reported as the median AUC, along with percentile confidence intervals, across 10,000 bootstrap iterations. Sourced from immuneACCESS, this table was stored by TCRdb with only in-frame sequences that have V and J called. A share of the clones is absent; for the studies checked, an unresolved V gene accounts for under half, and the remainder has no known explanation. V and J calls plus clone size are reproduced from that table; the DNA served to infer D and trimming. The sample table shows about 58,000 clones, and under 90% are seen once. The top ten clones comprise under 0.5% of the sample.

In its sample, this clone was seen a few times. There is no known antigen for this receptor. One base away there is no much larger clone; base qualities are not given. A FACSAria II was used to sort memory CD4+ T cells, defined as single viable CD3+CD4+CD8-CD45RO+ cells. CMV serostatus was assessed using a Roche Elecsys assay, by which serum IgG against CMV pp150, pp28, p38 and p52 was detected. Once the samples were thawed, total CD4+ T cells were enriched through positive selection using CD4 magnetic microbeads. The samples came from a different study that was designed specifically to examine the CD4+ T cell memory repertoire. Peripheral blood mononuclear cells were isolated and cryopreserved according to standard operating procedures, and serum was kept at -80 degrees C. Staining used CD3-PerCP (BW264/56), CD4-APC (RPA-T4), CD45RO-PE (UCHT1) and CD8-Pacific Orange (3B5) antibodies, with Sytox blue excluding non-viable cells.

Trimming at the junction amounts to 4 bases on V and 2 bases on J, and the germline ends lie 7 bases apart. The germline V gene specifies SGHDT as CDR1 and YYEEEE as CDR2. The CDR3 has 12 amino acids, counting the end cysteine and phenylalanine. Only the CDR3 DNA is retained, 36 bases long and in frame from the first base. The study at large found these results: The results were read as suggesting that the CMV-associated TCR signature is, for the most part, present in the CD4+ memory repertoire. Among the approximately 160 previously reported CMV-associated TCRbeta sequences, some 67 showed up in the CD4+ memory repertoires, with each one found in between one and five individuals. CMV serostatus prediction reached a median bootstrapped AUC of 0.95 with the original framework and 0.85 to 0.91 with a US-trained random forest. Only CD4+CD45RO+ memory cells were sequenced, in contrast to the original study, in which naive and memory CD4+ and CD8+ populations were covered. The original-framework classifier achieved a median bootstrapped AUC of about 0.95 with a 95% CI of 0.76-1.00 on the Belgian cohort.

This receptor chain uses TRBV5-6 and TRBJ2-7, with the identity of the D gene unclear. This TCR was recovered from an adult in good health and CMV-seronegative. Some clones in this sample may be carry-over from other donors' samples. The sequenced sample was memory CD4+ T cells from blood. The sequence in DNA is TGTGCCAGCAGCGTGGGGACCTACGAGCAGTACTTC. The translation is CASSVGTYEQYF.